These 31 T cell receptor beta chains originate from one sample sequenced in a study of regulatory and conventional T cells in RAG deficiency. Conventional CD4+ T cells were sorted from blood as CD25-low CD127-high cells. Generated by immunoSEQ multiplex PCR, the TCRdb table keeps only in-frame clones and is missing some. The data show more than 40,000 clones, 70% to 90% seen once. The sample also formed part of further work on regulatory T cells. That paper states: Primers: 52 TRBV forward and 13 TRBJ reverse.

The source material was CD4+ effector T cells sorted from blood. These receptor sequences come from a human donor in good health.

This sequence joins TRBV5-1 and TRBJ2-1; 11 bases line up with TRBD1. This CDR3 has 16 amino acids. V lost 1 base, J lost 8 bases, and 8 bases stayed unmatched. Germline values: CDR1 SGHRS, CDR2 YFSETQ. The DNA for the CDR3 is TGCGCCAGCAGCTTGTTCGGGACAGGGGGTAGGGATGAGCAGTTCTTC. Its protein is CASSLFGTGGRDEQFF.

The chain uses TRBV19 and TRBJ1-2; D uncertain. Trimming stripped 3 bases from V and 2 bases from J, with 16 bases between. CDR1 and CDR2 (germline): LNHDA, SQIVND (reference sequence). This CDR3 is 16 amino acids long. The CDR3 region has the DNA TGTGCCAGTAGTATCGGACCGCTCCTCTTAAACTATGGCTACACCTTC. It codes for CASSIGPLLLNYGYTF.

This clone was observed once. The chain couples TRBV5-6 to TRBJ1-6; 11 bases are shared with TRBD1. Trimming at V came to 3 bases and at J to 7 bases, leaving 6 bases not matched to a gene. This CDR3 has 16 residues. From germline, CDR1 is SGHDT and CDR2 YYEEEE. The CDR3 here is CASSSIGTGGNSPLHF. CDR3 nucleotide sequence: TGTGCCAGCAGCTCTATCGGGACAGGGGGAAATTCACCCCTCCACTTT.

The CDR3 DNA reads as TGTGCCACCAGCAGAGATCCAGGGGGCAATGAGCAGTTCTTC. It translates to CATSRDPGGNEQFF. The V gene is TRBV15, the J gene TRBJ2-1; 7 bases fit TRBD1. CDR3 length: 14 residues. The junction had 2 bases not matched to a gene; V was cut back by 0 bases and J by 6 bases. The germline V gene encodes CDR1 LNHNV and CDR2 YYDKDF (reference sequence).

This clone was detected only once. This chain joins TRBV6-1 and TRBJ1-1; D not resolved. CDR1 is MNHNS, CDR2 SASEGT, per germline. V was trimmed by 4 bases and J by 5 bases, leaving 17 bases between them. This CDR3 has 15 amino acids. The CDR3 nucleotides are TGTGCCAGCAGTGCCCGGCCAGCAGCGGAGACTGAAGCTTTCTTT. This translates into CASSARPAAETEAFF.

The V call is TRBV14, the J call TRBJ2-1; a weak D match, TRBD2 (7 bases). Germline values: CDR1 SGHDN, CDR2 FVKESK. The CDR3 has 13 amino acids. Trimming pared 4 bases from V and 10 bases from J, leaving 14 bases between. This CDR3 is CASSLGGLGEQFF. CDR3 DNA sequence: TGTGCCAGCAGCCTCGGGGGGCTCGGGGAGCAGTTCTTC.

This clone was observed a few times. The V and J genes are TRBV29-1 and TRBJ1-2, with D uncertain. The CDR3 covers 11 residues. Germline lookup yields CDR1 SQVTM and CDR2 ANQGSEA. V gave up 4 bases and J gave up 7 bases, with 10 bases separating them. CDR3 coding DNA: TGCAGCGTTGGCGGCGCGGGTGGCTACACCTTC. This codes for CSVGGAGGYTF.

This clone was recorded a few times. The chain employs TRBV11-2 and TRBJ2-3, with 13 bases aligning to TRBD2. The germline gives CDR1 SGHAT, CDR2 FQNNGV. V shed 5 bases and J 4 bases; nucleotides not matched to a gene: 9. This CDR3 spans 17 amino acids. This CDR3 is CASSTYGLAGEADTQYF. CDR3 coding DNA: TGTGCCAGCAGCACCTACGGACTAGCGGGAGAGGCAGATACGCAGTATTTT. The whole variable domain, remainder taken from reference TRBV11-2 and TRBJ2-3, is EAGVAQSPRYKIIEKRQSVAFWCNPISGHATLYWYQQILGQGPKLLIQFQNNGVVDDSQLPKDRFSAERLKGVDSTLKIQPAKLEDSAVYLCASSTYGLAGEADTQYFGPGTRLTVL.

The rearrangement links TRBV7-9 to TRBJ2-3; 8 bases fit TRBD2. Trimming at V came to 1 base and at J to 2 bases, leaving 8 bases not matched to a gene. The length of the CDR3 is 17 residues. Germline V gives CDR1 SEHNR, CDR2 FQNEAQ (reference sequence). Here the CDR3 reads CASSLEGLVLHTDTQYF. The CDR3 region has the DNA TGTGCCAGCAGCTTAGAGGGACTAGTGCTGCACACAGATACGCAGTATTTT. Using reference TRBV7-9 and TRBJ2-3 for the parts outside the CDR3, the full variable domain is DTGVSQNPRHKITKRGQNVTFRCDPISEHNRLYWYRQTLGQGPEFLTYFQNEAQLEKSRLLSDRFSAERPKGSFSTLEIQRTEQGDSAMYLCASSLEGLVLHTDTQYFGPGTRLTVL.

The V and J genes are TRBV6-6 and TRBJ1-5, with 12 nucleotides matching TRBD1. V shed 2 bases, J shed 7 bases, and the junction held 6 bases outside the gene matches. Germline V gives CDR1 MNHNY, CDR2 SVGAGI (reference sequence). The CDR3 extends over 16 amino acids. In DNA, the CDR3 is TGTGCCAGCAGTTACATAGGGACAGGGGGCGGGCAGCCCCAGCATTTT. Its translation: CASSYIGTGGGQPQHF.

The chain links TRBV15 to TRBJ2-4; the D gene is possibly TRBD2 (5 bases). The CDR3 sequence is 13 residues long. The germline V and J ends were trimmed by 9 bases and 8 bases, with 17 bases remaining between them. Germline CDR1 is LNHNV and CDR2 is YYDKDF (reference sequence). The CDR3 DNA follows: TGTGCCACTAGTCGGGCAGACTATGACATTCAGTACTTC. Protein: CATSRADYDIQYF.

This clone was recorded once. The genes are TRBV6-4 and TRBJ2-7; D may correspond to TRBD1 or TRBD2 (5 bases each). CDR3 length: 15 amino acids. The V gene lost 0 bases and the J gene lost 7 bases, with 16 bases spanning the gap. The germline gives CDR1 MRHNA, CDR2 SNTAGT. The CDR3 coding sequence is TGTGCCAGCAGTGACTCGGGGCGAGCGGAGGTTGAGCAGTACTTC. It translates to CASSDSGRAEVEQYF.

The J gene is TRBJ1-1, the V gene TRBV6-6; 7 bases match TRBD1. Germline V gene lookup returns CDR1 MNHNY and CDR2 SVGAGI (reference sequence). The trim removed 5 bases at V and 1 base at J, leaving 10 bases unmatched. This CDR3 comprises 16 residues. Written as DNA, the CDR3 is TGTGCCAGCAGTCCTTCCCGGGCAGGGGGGAACACTGAAGCTTTCTTT. This gives the protein CASSPSRAGGNTEAFF.

This clone was picked up one time. The gene calls are TRBV19 and TRBJ2-5; D remains unclear. V was cut by 5 bases and J by 5 bases, with 21 bases left in between. CDR1 is LNHDA, CDR2 SQIVND, per germline (reference sequence). The CDR3 has 16 residues. CDR3: CASSSQSQALGETQYF. The CDR3 coding sequence is TGTGCCAGTAGTTCTCAAAGTCAGGCCCTTGGGGAGACCCAGTACTTC.

The chain recombines TRBV6-5 with TRBJ1-2, with D possibly TRBD1 on 6 matching bases. Germline V gene lookup returns CDR1 MNHEY and CDR2 SVGAGI. The CDR3 is 15 amino acids. V was trimmed by 2 bases and J by 4 bases, leaving 14 bases between them. CDR3 bases: TGTGCCAGCAGTTACAGGCCACAGGGAATCTATGGCTACACCTTC. It encodes CASSYRPQGIYGYTF.

This sequence joins TRBV5-1 and TRBJ2-5; 9 bases match TRBD1. Germline V gives CDR1 SGHRS, CDR2 YFSETQ. The CDR3 extends over 15 amino acids. The V segment lost 3 bases and the J segment 2 bases; nucleotides outside the gene matches: 5. CDR3 loop: CASSSGTGRQETQYF. CDR3 DNA sequence: TGCGCCAGCAGCTCAGGGACAGGGAGACAAGAGACCCAGTACTTC.

The chain carries TRBV19 and TRBJ1-2; TRBD1 aligns across 7 bases. Looked up from germline, CDR1 is LNHDA and CDR2 is SQIVND (reference sequence). The length of the CDR3 is 15 residues. Trimming at V came to 6 bases and at J to 5 bases, leaving 12 bases not matched to a gene. Written as DNA, the CDR3 is TGTGCCAGTAGGACCCTATCAGGGGGTAGATATGGCTACACCTTC. This gives the protein CASRTLSGGRYGYTF. Combining the CDR3 with reference TRBV19 and TRBJ1-2 gives the whole variable domain DGGITQSPKYLFRKEGQNVTLSCEQNLNHDAMYWYRQDPGQGLRLIYYSQIVNDFQKGDIAEGYSVSREKKESFPLTVTSAQKNPTAFYLCASRTLSGGRYGYTFGSGTRLTVV.

J is TRBJ2-3 and V is TRBV19; D is perhaps TRBD1 (5 bases). From germline, CDR1 is LNHDA and CDR2 SQIVND (reference sequence). Trimming left V 5 bases short and J 5 bases short, with 14 bases between. This CDR3 is 14 amino acids long. The CDR3 coding sequence is TGTGCCAGTAGTCCGGACCGGACACAAGATACGCAGTATTTT. Encoded protein: CASSPDRTQDTQYF.

The V gene is TRBV2, the J gene TRBJ1-2; D may be TRBD1 (5 bases). Germline V gives CDR1 SNHLY, CDR2 FYNNEI. This CDR3 region has 14 residues. V shed 1 base and J shed 8 bases, with 14 bases lying between them. This CDR3 is CASSEGDSLWGYTF. DNA of the CDR3: TGTGCCAGCAGTGAAGGAGACAGCCTTTGGGGCTACACCTTC.

This chain connects TRBV5-6 to TRBJ2-7; D is perhaps TRBD1 or TRBD2 (5 bases each). Germline V gene data show CDR1 as SGHDT and CDR2 as YYEEEE. CDR3 length equals 16 residues. Trimming pared 4 bases from V and 7 bases from J, leaving 24 bases between. The CDR3 DNA reads as TGTGCCAGCAGCCAAACACCGGGACCAGTCTTAGGGGAGCAGTACTTC. It is translated as CASSQTPGPVLGEQYF.

V gene TRBV6-1 combines with J gene TRBJ2-7, with no clear D. CDR3 size: 12 residues. V lost 6 bases to trimming and J lost 3 bases, with 9 bases between them. CDR1 and CDR2 (germline): MNHNS, SASEGT. The DNA of the CDR3 is TGTGCCAGCAGACTGAATAACTACGAGCAGTACTTC. The encoded protein is CASRLNNYEQYF.

This clone was seen a few times. V gene TRBV4-1 combines with J gene TRBJ2-3; 9 bases map to TRBD1. CDR1 and CDR2 from the germline V gene are MGHRA and YSYEKL. The V gene end was trimmed by 4 bases and the J gene end by 0 bases; junction bases not matched to a gene: 8. The CDR3 has 17 amino acids. CDR3 region: CASSLGTGLRSTDTQYF. CDR3 DNA sequence: TGCGCCAGCAGCCTAGGGACAGGGCTCCGCAGCACAGATACGCAGTATTTT.

This clone came up once. The chain combines TRBV14 with TRBJ1-1, with TRBD1 as a possible D gene (5 bases). The V gene's germline CDR1 is SGHDN and CDR2 FVKESK. The CDR3 is 13 amino acids. Trimming cost V 4 bases and J 6 bases, with 12 bases left between them. CDR3: CASSPRGVPEAFF. The DNA for the CDR3 is TGTGCCAGCAGCCCCCGGGGGGTCCCTGAAGCTTTCTTT.

The chain combines TRBV28 with TRBJ2-7; D might be TRBD1 or TRBD2, each matching 5 bases. CDR3 length: 14 amino acids. Deletions cut 7 bases from V and 2 bases from J, with 15 bases between. Germline V gives CDR1 MDHEN, CDR2 SYDVKM. The CDR3 region is CASTLTGGAYEQYF. DNA for the CDR3: TGTGCCAGCACCCTCACAGGAGGCGCCTACGAGCAGTACTTC. The full variable domain, with the rest looked up from reference TRBV28 and TRBJ2-7, is DVKVTQSSRYLVKRTGEKVFLECVQDMDHENMFWYRQDPGLGLRLIYFSYDVKMKEKGDIPEGYSVSREKKERFSLILESASTNQTSMYLCASTLTGGAYEQYFGPGTRLTVT.

The chain uses TRBV19 and TRBJ2-1; D uncertain. V was trimmed by 4 bases and J by 12 bases, leaving 13 bases between them. The CDR3 has 12 amino acids. Per germline, CDR1 LNHDA and CDR2 SQIVND (reference sequence). The CDR3 is CASSNLGIGQFF. For the CDR3, the DNA is TGTGCCAGTAGTAACCTAGGGATCGGGCAGTTCTTC.

This sequence joins TRBV5-1 and TRBJ2-7; D not resolved. Germline-derived CDR1 and CDR2 are SGHRS and YFSETQ. The germline V and J ends were trimmed by 5 bases and 0 bases, with 12 bases remaining between them. The CDR3 consists of 14 residues. The CDR3 sequence is CASSSDTISYEQYF. The CDR3 bases are TGCGCCAGCAGTTCGGATACTATCTCCTACGAGCAGTACTTC.

V gene TRBV7-9 combines with J gene TRBJ2-7; D remains unclear. The ends were cut back, 3 bases at V and 1 base at J, with 7 bases in the middle. The CDR3 has 13 amino acids. Germline CDR1 and CDR2: SEHNR and FQNEAQ (reference sequence). CDR3 residues: CASSLSNSYEQYF. CDR3 nucleotides: TGTGCCAGCAGCTTGTCCAATTCCTACGAGCAGTACTTC.

The gene calls are TRBV6-1 and TRBJ2-7, with 9 bases identical to TRBD1. CDR3 size: 15 residues. Trimming cost V 4 bases and J 2 bases; bases outside gene matches: 6. CDR1 is MNHNS and CDR2 is SASEGT in the germline V gene. The CDR3 reads CASSGFGQGTYEQYF. CDR3 DNA: TGTGCCAGCAGTGGGTTCGGACAGGGGACCTACGAGCAGTACTTC.

The CDR3 nucleotides read TGTGCCACCGGAACTAGCGGGAGGATGCACGAGCAGTACTTC. Protein sequence: CATGTSGRMHEQYF. The chain couples TRBV15 to TRBJ2-7, with 12 nucleotides matching TRBD2. V was pared by 8 bases and J by 5 bases, with 7 bases of the junction left unmatched. The germline V gene encodes CDR1 LNHNV and CDR2 YYDKDF (reference sequence). CDR3 length: 14 residues.

This clone was recorded only once. The rearrangement links TRBV14 to TRBJ2-7; D possibly corresponds to TRBD1 (6 bases). Per the germline V gene, CDR1 is SGHDN and CDR2 is FVKESK. Trimming took off 2 bases at V and 6 bases at J, with 17 bases between the two ends. The CDR3 length is 15 residues. The CDR3 sequence is CASSQPGARIFEQYF. CDR3 in DNA: TGTGCCAGCAGCCAACCAGGGGCTAGAATTTTCGAGCAGTACTTC.

The gene calls are TRBV7-2 and TRBJ1-1, with D hard to call. V was pared by 2 bases and J by 1 base, with 11 bases between. CDR3 length: 15 amino acids. Germline CDR1 and CDR2: SGHTA and FQGNSA. DNA of the CDR3: TGTGCCAGCAGCTTATTTCCAGGCCCGAACACTGAAGCTTTCTTT. This sequence encodes CASSLFPGPNTEAFF.